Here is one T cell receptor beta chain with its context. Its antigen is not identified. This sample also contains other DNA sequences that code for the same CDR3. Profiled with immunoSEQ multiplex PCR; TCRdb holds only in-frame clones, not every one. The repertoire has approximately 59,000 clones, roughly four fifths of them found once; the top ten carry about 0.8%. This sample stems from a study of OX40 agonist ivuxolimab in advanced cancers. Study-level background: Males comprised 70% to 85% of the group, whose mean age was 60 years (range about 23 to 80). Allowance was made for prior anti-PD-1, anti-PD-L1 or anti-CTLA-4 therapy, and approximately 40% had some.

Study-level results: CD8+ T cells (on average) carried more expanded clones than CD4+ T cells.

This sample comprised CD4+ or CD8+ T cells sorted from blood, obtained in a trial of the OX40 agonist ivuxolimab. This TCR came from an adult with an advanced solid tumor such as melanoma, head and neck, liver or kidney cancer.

This CDR3 is CASSLDSPDSPLHF. CDR3 DNA sequence: TGTGCCAGCAGCTTGGACAGCCCAGATTCACCCCTCCACTTT. The rearrangement uses TRBV7-9 and TRBJ1-6; possible D gene TRBD1, 6 bases. Germline values: CDR1 SEHNR, CDR2 FQNEAQ (reference sequence). The germline V and J ends were trimmed by 3 bases and 8 bases, with 11 bases remaining between them. This CDR3 contains 14 residues.